The 4 T cell receptor beta chains presented below share a single source sample, sequenced in a study of blood T cells in healthy people across ages. Through a sample-barcoded 5' primer and a J-beta primer mix, a second PCR was run for roughly 6 to 11 cycles. TCRdb recomputed calls from the 5' RACE reads with MiXCR, one row per CDR3 protein. The profile shows about 680,000 distinct CDR3 sequences, about 52% of them singletons. The specimen sequenced was blood. The source is a woman in her sixties or seventies in good health.

This clonotype appeared once. The chain uses TRBV18 and TRBJ2-1, with TRBD1 matching over 9 bases. The V gene's germline CDR1 is KGHSH and CDR2 LQKENI. The CDR3 extends over 16 amino acids. V lost 3 bases, J lost 2 bases, and 5 bases stayed unmatched. The CDR3 DNA follows: TGTGCCAGCTCACCGTCCCGGACAGGGGCCTACAATGAGCAGTTCTTC. Translation gives CASSPSRTGAYNEQFF.

In DNA form, the CDR3 reads TGTGCCAGCAGCCCACCGGGGGGCTTCGAGACCCAGTACTTC. Translation gives CASSPPGGFETQYF. The chain uses TRBV5-4 and TRBJ2-5; D is perhaps TRBD2 (7 bases). CDR3 size: 14 residues. Trimming stripped 4 bases from V and 5 bases from J, with 15 bases between. Germline CDR1 SGHNT, CDR2 YYREEE (reference sequence). Using reference TRBV5-4 and TRBJ2-5 for the parts outside the CDR3, the full variable domain is ETGVTQSPTHLIKTRGQQVTLRCSSQSGHNTVSWYQQALGQGPQFIFQYYREEENGRGNFPPRFSGLQFPNYSSELNVNALELDDSALYLCASSPPGGFETQYFGPGTRLLVL.

The chain couples TRBV5-1 to TRBJ2-1; 7 positions agree with TRBD1. V was clipped by 4 bases and J by 8 bases; unmatched bases: 21. The CDR3 runs 18 residues. Germline loops: CDR1 SGHRS, CDR2 YFSETQ. CDR3 sequence (DNA): TGCGCCAGCAGCATAAGGGGGACAGAAGGGGCTGATGGCTATGAGCAGTTCTTC. Translated: CASSIRGTEGADGYEQFF.

The rearrangement uses TRBV12-3 or TRBV12-4 and TRBJ2-4, with D possibly being TRBD2 (6 bases). Deletions cut 6 bases from V and 13 bases from J, with 22 bases between. This CDR3 has 14 residues. CDR3 residues: CASSSRGRLGEQYF. CDR3 nucleotides: TGTGCCAGCAGCTCCCGGGGGAGGTTGGGAGAGCAGTACTTC.